The TCR beta chain described here comes from a study of blood T cell repertoires in COVID-19 (dated by TCRdb to 2018 to 2021). Context from the whole study: Collaborator samples came from the United States, Italy and Spain and covered acute and convalescent phases of COVID-19. The prospective study material was composed of cDNA or gDNA derived from T cells, B-cell-depleted T cells, or PBMCs. The dataset comprised deeply sampled blood TCRbeta repertoires from subjects exposed to, actively infected with, or recovered from COVID-19. The repertoires were released in a freely available public database intended as a resource for research on the immune response to SARS-CoV-2. The samples were drawn from the first 160 participants of the ongoing ImmuneRACE study and from 1,254 subjects provided by 6 global collaborators. Nearly every sample came with metadata listing a de-identified subject ID, COVID-19 status, age in years and sex. HLA class I and class II types, where available, came from metadata supplied by the sample provider rather than from assay-based typing. The investigation overall reported the following: The quantity of clinical and demographic metadata differed by source and by participant and was supplied without curation.

TCRbeta CDR3 regions were amplified from genomic DNA by means of the immunoSEQ Assay, a bias-controlled multiplex PCR. In the authors' own workflow: The number of nucleated cells in each sample was estimated by amplification of reference gene primers within the assay. To quantify the absolute abundance of each unique TCRbeta CDR3 rearrangement, sequence reads were collapsed and filtered. Productive Simpson clonality was computed per sample as the square root of Simpson's diversity index over productive rearrangements. Drawn from immuneACCESS, this table holds only the in-frame rearrangements with V and J called that TCRdb kept. Clones are partly lost; checked studies trace under half to an unresolved V gene and leave the rest unexplained. V and J calls plus clone size are reproduced from that table; the DNA served to infer D and trimming. The sample table contains 180,000 or so clones; only one count was recorded for roughly 79% of them. Of the sample, more than 9.5% falls within the top ten clones.

Trimming at the junction amounts to 4 bases on V and 3 bases on J, and the germline ends lie 12 bases apart. CDR3 length: 15 amino acids, cysteine to phenylalanine. The DNA shown is the 45-base CDR3, in frame from base 1. According to the germline V gene (reference sequence), CDR1 reads SEHNR and CDR2 reads FQNEAQ. At one collaborating source in Seattle, patients were enrolled during active infection and were followed longitudinally through the course of disease. Each collaborating institution followed its own protocols to collect whole blood in K2EDTA tubes. For TCRbeta analysis, collaborators shipped samples as frozen whole blood, isolated PBMCs, or DNA extracted from either of those sample types. Only one count was recorded for this clone. Its cognate antigen has yet to be identified. The input lacks base qualities; no much larger clone sits a single base away.

The chain couples TRBV7-9 to TRBJ1-4; the D gene is perhaps TRBD1, from 6 matching bases. The sequence was obtained from a woman aged 40-49 years with COVID-19, enrolled during active disease. The sample comprised peripheral blood. The CDR3 amino acid sequence is: CASSSLGAANEKLFF. The nucleotide sequence reads as follows: TGTGCCAGCAGCTCCCTGGGGGCAGCTAATGAAAAACTGTTTTTT.